This record looks at one TCR beta chain sequence and its context. Its antigen is currently unknown. Germline V gene lookup returns CDR1 MNHEY and CDR2 SMNVEV (reference sequence). V gave up 3 bases and J gave up 9 bases, with 16 bases separating them. The CDR3 runs 14 residues. This specimen belongs to a study of shared clonotypes between healthy human individuals. Study observations and caveats: Only blood samples were collected, and tissue repertoires likely differ.

A deep-level run was used for the assay. The repertoire was sequenced with immunoSEQ multiplex PCR; TCRdb's copy has only in-frame clones and lacks some. The table has about 500,000 clones, roughly four fifths seen once; the top ten hold more than 10%. This TCR was sampled from a woman aged 35 to 49 in good health. Some clones in this sample may be carry-over from other donors' samples. The chain recombines TRBV27 with TRBJ2-3; no clear D. What was sequenced was PBMCs. CDR3 DNA sequence: TGTGCCAGCAGTTTCACTACTGGCCCAAGGACGCAGTATTTT. Its protein product is CASSFTTGPRTQYF.